The 2 T cell receptor beta chains below all came from one sample that was sequenced in a study of radiation and T cells in renal cell carcinoma. Regarding time point: blood 2 weeks post-SBRT. Indicated treatment: 15 Gy SBRT to primary tumor, nephrectomy 4 weeks later. The assay was immunoSEQ multiplex PCR, and TCRdb's table has in-frame clones only and misses some. The table records fewer than 150,000 clones, around 90% of them present only once. The sample here was blood, taken from a patient whose treatment included radiotherapy and nephrectomy. The receptors originated from a woman aged 70-85 years with renal cell carcinoma.

This chain joins TRBV11-3 and TRBJ2-6; no clear D gene. V was cut by 0 bases and J by 0 bases, with 9 bases left in between. Germline values: CDR1 SGHNT, CDR2 YENEEA. This CDR3 region has 17 residues. The CDR3 sequence is CASSLELRSSGANVLTF. The CDR3 region has the DNA TGTGCCAGCAGCTTAGAGTTGAGATCCTCTGGGGCCAACGTCCTGACTTTC.

The chain carries TRBV28 and TRBJ1-1; D is ambiguous. The CDR3 runs 14 residues. CDR1 is MDHEN and CDR2 is SYDVKM in the germline V gene. V lost 7 bases and J lost 3, with 15 bases in between. The CDR3 nucleotides are TGTGCCAGCACCCGCCTTCAGTGGCACACTGAAGCTTTCTTT. Amino acids: CASTRLQWHTEAFF.